This is a list of T cell receptor beta chains from one sample in a study of T cells after posttransplantation cyclophosphamide. Generated by immunoSEQ multiplex PCR, the TCRdb table keeps only in-frame clones and is missing some. The data hold 30,000 or so clones, with 86% observed a single time. Sequencing was performed on PBMCs. All receptors derive from a man aged 50 or older. The CDR3 runs from the conserved cysteine through the conserved F or W. D genes are given only for firm matches. The listing skips clone size in some rows; elsewhere it reads once, few, many or a size class.

size	V	D	J	DNA	CDR3
.	TRBV18	.	TRBJ1-5	TGTGCCAGCTCACTTCAGAAGAGCAATCAGCCCCAGCATTTT	CASSLQKSNQPQHF
.	TRBV7-9	.	TRBJ2-1	TGTGCCAGCAGCTTTAGTAGCTCCTACAATGAGCAGTTCTTC	CASSFSSSYNEQFF
once	TRBV5-1	TRBD2	TRBJ2-2	TGCGCCAGCGGACCCGGGACTAGTGGATTAGTGAACACCGGGGAGCTGTTTTTT	CASGPGTSGLVNTGELFF
.	TRBV5-4	TRBD1	TRBJ2-1	TGTGCCAGCAGCTTACAGGGGTTTAGGGACAATGAGCAGTTCTTC	CASSLQGFRDNEQFF
.	TRBV5-6	.	TRBJ2-5	TGTGCCAGCAGCCAAGACGTTAGCGAGACCCAGTACTTC	CASSQDVSETQYF
.	TRBV27	.	TRBJ1-4	TGTGCCAGCAGTTTAAGGGGCAGGGGTAGCGAAAAACTGTTTTTT	CASSLRGRGSEKLFF
.	TRBV29-1	.	TRBJ2-3	TGCAGCGTTTTCGCTCTCCTGGGGGCTCTGGGTACGCAGTATTTT	CSVFALLGALGTQYF
once	TRBV29-1	.	TRBJ1-1	TGCAGCGTTTGGGAGGGGATCTACACTGAAGCTTTCTTT	CSVWEGIYTEAFF
.	TRBV5-4	.	TRBJ1-6	TGTGCCAGCATCCCAGGACAGAATAATTCACCCCTCCACTTT	CASIPGQNNSPLHF
.	TRBV18	TRBD1	TRBJ1-1	TGTGCCAGCCTGGGACAGGGGTACACTGAAGCTTTCTTT	CASLGQGYTEAFF
.	TRBV19	.	TRBJ2-2	TGTGCCAGTAGCGGCGGGTTGACCGGGGAGCTGTTTTTT	CASSGGLTGELFF
.	TRBV7-9	.	TRBJ2-5	TGTGCCAGCAGCAAAGCTACAGGGTGGAAAGAGACCCAGTACTTC	CASSKATGWKETQYF
.	TRBV5-1	.	TRBJ1-1	TGCGCCAGCAGCTCGTGGGAAGGGGCCGTTGAAGCTTTCTTT	CASSSWEGAVEAFF
.	TRBV7-2	TRBD1	TRBJ2-7	TGTGCCAGCAGCTCGCAGACAGGGCGGCAAGCCGAGCAGTACTTC	CASSSQTGRQAEQYF
.	TRBV7-9	.	TRBJ2-2	TGTGCCAGCAGGAGGGCCGGGGAGCTGTTTTTT	CASRRAGELFF
.	TRBV5-1	.	TRBJ2-7	TGCGCCAGCAGCTTGACTCTACCCTTAGAGCAGTACTTC	CASSLTLPLEQYF
.	TRBV7-2	.	TRBJ2-7	TGTGCCAGCAGCTTAGGAGCGGAGGGGGGGCGGGAGCAGTACTTC	CASSLGAEGGREQYF
once	TRBV28	.	TRBJ1-2	TGTGCCAGCAGTTTCTCAGGCGACAACAGAGGCTACACCTTC	CASSFSGDNRGYTF
once	TRBV5-1	.	TRBJ1-1	TGCGCCAGCAGCTCGCCCGAGGGATCTGGAGAAGCTTTCTTT	CASSSPEGSGEAFF
.	TRBV25-1	TRBD2	TRBJ2-1	TGTGCCAGCAGTGAGTGGGGAAACTTGGGGAGGGCCAATGAGCAGTTCTTC	CASSEWGNLGRANEQFF
once	TRBV20-1	.	TRBJ2-3	TGCAGTGGCGCCTACCGAGATACGCAGTATTTT	CSGAYRDTQYF
once	TRBV28	.	TRBJ1-2	TGTGCCAGCCATATCAGGGCCGAACCCTATGGCTACACCTTC	CASHIRAEPYGYTF
.	TRBV5-1	.	TRBJ2-1	TGCGCCAGCAGCTCCCGGGACAAATTGAACAATGAGCAGTTCTTC	CASSSRDKLNNEQFF
.	TRBV19	.	TRBJ1-5	TGTGCCAGTAGTAAACCCGGGATCAGCAATCAGCCCCAGCATTTT	CASSKPGISNQPQHF
.	TRBV2	.	TRBJ1-6	TGTGCCAGCAGTTTTGAGGCGCTAAAGTCGAATTCACCCCTCCACTTT	CASSFEALKSNSPLHF
.	TRBV7-3	.	TRBJ1-1	TGTGCCAGCAGCTACCTGGGGGGAAATGAAGCTTTCTTT	CASSYLGGNEAFF
.	TRBV7-9	.	TRBJ1-5	TGTGCCAGCAGCTTAGGGACTTCTAATCGTCAGCCCCAGCATTTT	CASSLGTSNRQPQHF
.	TRBV5-4	.	TRBJ2-3	TGTGCCAGCAGCGCAGGAGGGACGGGGAGCACAGATACGCAGTATTTT	CASSAGGTGSTDTQYF
.	TRBV6-1	TRBD1	TRBJ1-5	TGTGCCAGCAAGGGTCAGGGACAGCTCAATCAGCCCCAGCATTTT	CASKGQGQLNQPQHF
.	TRBV9	TRBD2	TRBJ2-3	TGTGCCAGCAGCAATGCTCCGACTAGCCGGGCAGATACGCAGTATTTT	CASSNAPTSRADTQYF
.	TRBV27	TRBD2	TRBJ2-7	TGTGCCAGCAGTTTAAAGGGGCGGGGGAGTTCCTACGAGCAGTACTTC	CASSLKGRGSSYEQYF
few	TRBV2	.	TRBJ1-5	TGTGCCAGCAGTGACGGGGGATCCCAGCATTTT	CASSDGGSQHF
.	TRBV10-3	.	TRBJ2-7	TGTGCCATCAGTGAAAGGTCGGGAGTGAACGAGCAGTACTTC	CAISERSGVNEQYF
.	TRBV9	.	TRBJ2-3	TGTGCCAGCAGCCCCGAGGGGGATTTGGCCACAGATACGCAGTATTTT	CASSPEGDLATDTQYF
.	TRBV11-3	TRBD2	TRBJ2-5	TGTGCCAGCAGCCCTCTCGCGGGGGGGCTGGAGACCCAGTACTTC	CASSPLAGGLETQYF
.	TRBV6-1	.	TRBJ1-1	TGTGCCAGCAGTTCCACCCCCGGGGGGGACACTGAAGCTTTCTTT	CASSSTPGGDTEAFF